What follows are 32 T cell receptor beta chains derived from one specimen sequenced in a study of T-cell memory formation after mild COVID-19. From the 5' RACE reads, TCRdb called clonotypes with MiXCR, one entry per CDR3 protein. Found here are roughly 150,000 distinct CDR3 sequences, about 15% of them singletons; the top ten hold 13% to 15%. The sample comprised PBMCs or a T cell subset sorted from them (not recorded which). The receptors were gathered from an adult woman who had mild COVID-19 (a few samples of this study predate the infection). Cell type and time point are not known.

This sequence joins TRBV19 and TRBJ1-1; D perhaps matches TRBD1 (5 bases). V lost 9 bases and J 1 base, leaving 18 bases between the germline ends. The CDR3 consists of 15 residues. CDR1 and CDR2 from the germline V gene are LNHDA and SQIVND (reference sequence). The CDR3 sequence is CASTRVGAENTEAFF. CDR3 bases: TGTGCCAGCACCCGGGTAGGGGCGGAGAACACTGAAGCTTTCTTT.

This clonotype was observed at least ten times. The chain uses TRBV12-3 or TRBV12-4 and TRBJ2-1; no definite D call. Trimming stripped 6 bases from V and 6 bases from J, with 18 bases between. There are 15 residues in the CDR3. The CDR3 sequence is CASSLSGVPGNEQFF. The CDR3 nucleotides are TGTGCCAGCAGCCTCTCGGGTGTCCCCGGCAATGAGCAGTTCTTC.

A few counts support this clonotype. The chain uses TRBV20-1 and TRBJ2-3; 11 bases align to TRBD2. CDR3 length equals 16 residues. Losses at the gene ends were 3 bases for V and 6 bases for J; bases not matched to a gene: 11. The germline V gene has CDR1 DFQATT and CDR2 SNEGSKA (reference sequence). CDR3 DNA sequence: TGCAGTGCTAGGTCGACTAGCGGGATACCCACCGATACGCAGTATTTT. Residues: CSARSTSGIPTDTQYF.

The table lists this clonotype with a few counts. The chain is built from TRBV11-3 and TRBJ2-1, with D perhaps matching TRBD1 (5 bases). The CDR3 sequence is 14 residues long. The germline gives CDR1 SGHNT, CDR2 YENEEA. Deletions cut 6 bases from V and 8 bases from J, with 17 bases between. The CDR3 region is CASSDLPTGDEQFF. The DNA of the CDR3 is TGTGCCAGCAGTGACCTACCTACAGGCGATGAGCAGTTCTTC. The whole variable domain, filled in from reference TRBV11-3 and TRBJ2-1, reads EAGVVQSPRYKIIEKKQPVAFWCNPISGHNTLYWYLQNLGQGPELLIRYENEEAVDDSQLPKDRFSAERLKGVDSTLKIQPAELGDSAVYLCASSDLPTGDEQFFGPGTRLTVL.

This rearrangement joins TRBV9 to TRBJ2-1; TRBD1 matches at 7 bases. The CDR3 consists of 17 residues. Per germline, CDR1 SGDLS and CDR2 YYNGEE. Trimming removed 0 bases from V and 0 bases from J; junction bases left unmatched: 6. The CDR3 is CASSVAPAGGSYNEQFF. CDR3 coding DNA: TGTGCCAGCAGCGTAGCCCCGGCAGGGGGCTCCTACAATGAGCAGTTCTTC.

This clonotype came up a few times. The rearrangement joins TRBV6-6 to TRBJ2-5, with TRBD1 identical over 8 bases. Germline V CDR1 and CDR2: MNHNY, SVGAGI (reference sequence). This CDR3 is 14 amino acids long. Losses at the gene ends were 2 bases for V and 2 bases for J; bases not matched to a gene: 1. The DNA for the CDR3 is TGTGCCAGCAGTTACGGACAGGGACAAGAGACCCAGTACTTC. It specifies CASSYGQGQETQYF.

This clonotype was observed a few times. The chain employs TRBV29-1 and TRBJ2-5, with D maybe TRBD1 (5 bases). Trimming took off 1 base at V and 5 bases at J, with 14 bases between the two ends. The CDR3 consists of 14 residues. Looked up from germline, CDR1 is SQVTM and CDR2 is ANQGSEA. The CDR3 region is CSVEGRSRDETQYF. As DNA, the CDR3 is TGCAGCGTTGAAGGACGTAGCAGGGATGAGACCCAGTACTTC.

In its sample, this clonotype was seen many times. The rearrangement links TRBV12-3 or TRBV12-4 to TRBJ2-1; D uncertain. The ends were cut back, 6 bases at V and 9 bases at J, with 9 bases in the middle. The CDR3 runs to 11 residues. The chain's CDR3 is CASRRRSEQFF. The CDR3 DNA is TGTGCCAGCAGAAGAAGGAGTGAGCAGTTCTTC.

This chain connects TRBV7-9 to TRBJ1-4; D is possibly TRBD1 (5 bases). Trimming removed 4 bases from V and 5 bases from J, with 14 bases in between. The CDR3 runs 15 residues. Per the germline V gene, CDR1 is SEHNR and CDR2 is FQNEAQ (reference sequence). The CDR3 DNA reads TGTGCCAGCAGCTCATCCCAGGCAGGGAATGAAAAACTGTTTTTT. Protein sequence: CASSSSQAGNEKLFF. Together with reference TRBV7-9 and TRBJ1-4, the CDR3 gives the full variable domain: DTGVSQNPRHKITKRGQNVTFRCDPISEHNRLYWYRQTLGQGPEFLTYFQNEAQLEKSRLLSDRFSAERPKGSFSTLEIQRTEQGDSAMYLCASSSSQAGNEKLFFGSGTQLSVL.

The CDR3 DNA is TGTGCCAGCAGTTTGACCCTTTCTCTGCAAGAGACCCAGTACTTC. Translated: CASSLTLSLQETQYF. The chain uses TRBV27 and TRBJ2-5; no definite D call. Germline V gene sequence: CDR1 MNHEY, CDR2 SMNVEV (reference sequence). Trimming removed 3 bases from V and 2 bases from J, with 13 bases in between. This CDR3 comprises 15 residues.

This clonotype was counted between two and nine times. V gene TRBV25-1 combines with J gene TRBJ2-2, with no clear D. CDR1 and CDR2 from the germline V gene are MGHDK and SYGVNS. Trimming removed 0 bases from V and 1 base from J, with 6 bases in between. The CDR3 has 15 residues. The CDR3: CASSEYVGNTGELFF. In nucleotides, the CDR3 is TGTGCCAGCAGTGAATATGTAGGGAACACCGGGGAGCTGTTTTTT.

In this sample, this clonotype turned up a few times. The chain has TRBV5-1 and TRBJ2-3, with D uncertain. Trimming left V 4 bases short and J 4 bases short, with 16 bases between. The germline V gene has CDR1 SGHRS and CDR2 YFSETQ. This CDR3 has 15 amino acids. CDR3 sequence: CASSPMRFEADTQYF. CDR3 in DNA: TGCGCCAGCAGCCCTATGAGGTTTGAGGCAGATACGCAGTATTTT.

The chain carries TRBV5-1 and TRBJ1-5; 9 bases match TRBD1. CDR3 size: 14 residues. With V trimmed by 4 bases and J by 5 bases, 4 bases remained unmatched. CDR1 and CDR2 from the germline V gene are SGHRS and YFSETQ. CDR3 DNA sequence: TGCGCCAGCAGCGTTACAGGGGGCTATCAGCCCCAGCATTTT. It specifies CASSVTGGYQPQHF.

Here the CDR3 DNA reads TGTGCCAGCAGCGCACTCAGGACAGCTAAAGAGACCCAGTACTTC. This translates into CASSALRTAKETQYF. The genes are TRBV7-9 and TRBJ2-5; TRBD1 might be the D (6 bases). Germline-derived CDR1 and CDR2 are SEHNR and FQNEAQ (reference sequence). The length of the CDR3 is 15 residues. The V end was cut by 5 bases, the J end by 3 bases, with 16 bases between.

J is TRBJ1-2 and V is TRBV12-3 or TRBV12-4, with a possible D match to TRBD1 (5 bases). This CDR3 is 13 amino acids long. V was cut by 0 bases and J by 8 bases, with 10 bases left in between. The CDR3 loop reads CASSLATEKGYTF. The CDR3 coding sequence is TGTGCCAGCAGTTTAGCGACAGAGAAGGGCTACACCTTC.

The chain is built from TRBV2 and TRBJ2-3; D unresolved. V gave up 7 bases and J gave up 0 bases, with 11 bases separating them. Germline CDR1 reads SNHLY; CDR2 reads FYNNEI. CDR3 size: 14 residues. CDR3 DNA: TGTGCCAGCATAGTCGGAGCTAGCACAGATACGCAGTATTTT. Residues: CASIVGASTDTQYF.

This clonotype was found many times. The genes are TRBV5-1 and TRBJ2-5, with D possibly being TRBD1 (5 bases). V lost 4 bases, J lost 4 bases, and 11 bases lay in between. Germline-derived CDR1 and CDR2 are SGHRS and YFSETQ. This CDR3 contains 13 residues. CDR3 sequence reads: CASSEQETETQYF. The CDR3 bases are TGCGCCAGCAGCGAACAGGAGACAGAGACCCAGTACTTC.

The V call is TRBV27, the J call TRBJ1-5, with a possible D match to TRBD1 (5 bases). Trimming removed 5 bases at V and 7 bases at J, with 15 bases between. CDR1 and CDR2 (germline): MNHEY, SMNVEV (reference sequence). This CDR3 comprises 14 residues. The DNA of the CDR3 is TGTGCCAGCAGTCCGTTGGTGGGGGGACAGCCCCAGCATTTT. Translation gives CASSPLVGGQPQHF.

The chain couples TRBV24-1 to TRBJ2-2; 14 bases fit TRBD2. Germline V CDR1 and CDR2: KGHDR, SFDVKD. Unmatched junction bases numbered 11, after V lost 3 bases and J lost 6 bases. The CDR3 totals 19 residues. CDR3 DNA sequence: TGTGCCACCAGTGATCCTGGGACTAGCGGGAGTGGTATCGCCGGGGAGCTGTTTTTT. This gives the protein CATSDPGTSGSGIAGELFF.

Here the CDR3 DNA reads TGCGCCAGCAGCTTGACGGGGTGGAATGAGCAGTTCTTC. This gives the protein CASSLTGWNEQFF. This sequence joins TRBV5-1 and TRBJ2-1, with D maybe TRBD2 (5 bases). Germline lookup yields CDR1 SGHRS and CDR2 YFSETQ. V dropped 1 base and J dropped 7 bases, with 9 bases sitting between them. The length of the CDR3 is 13 residues.

This clonotype has only a few counts. J is TRBJ2-7 and V is TRBV11-2, with unresolved D. The CDR3 loop spans 11 amino acids. The germline gives CDR1 SGHAT, CDR2 FQNNGV. V was pared by 5 bases and J by 5 bases, with 7 bases between. CDR3: CASSMTNEQYF. The CDR3 DNA follows: TGTGCCAGCAGCATGACAAACGAGCAGTACTTC. Full variable domain (rest looked up from reference TRBV11-2 and TRBJ2-7): EAGVAQSPRYKIIEKRQSVAFWCNPISGHATLYWYQQILGQGPKLLIQFQNNGVVDDSQLPKDRFSAERLKGVDSTLKIQPAKLEDSAVYLCASSMTNEQYFGPGTRLTVT.

The V gene is TRBV7-3, the J gene TRBJ1-6; D unclear. This CDR3 comprises 18 residues. Germline V gene lookup returns CDR1 SGHTA and CDR2 FQGTGA. V was pared by 0 bases and J by 6 bases, with 18 bases between. In nucleotides, the CDR3 is TGTGCCAGCAGCTTAACTCCTGCGGAGTGCCAGCTTAATTCACCCCTCCACTTT. This translates into CASSLTPAECQLNSPLHF.

In its sample, this clonotype was seen a few times. The chain combines TRBV10-3 with TRBJ1-2, with a possible D match to TRBD1 (6 bases). CDR3 length: 14 amino acids. V was cut by 7 bases and J by 5 bases, with 17 bases left in between. Germline V gives CDR1 ENHRY, CDR2 SYGVKD. The CDR3 sequence: CAIMGQGGPYGYTF. The CDR3 DNA reads as TGTGCCATCATGGGACAAGGGGGACCTTATGGCTACACCTTC.

This clonotype showed up just a few times. The chain uses TRBV15 and TRBJ2-5; 16 nucleotides agree with TRBD2. The CDR3 length is 20 residues. Germline V CDR1 and CDR2: LNHNV, YYDKDF (reference sequence). The V segment lost 0 bases and the J segment 4 bases; nucleotides outside the gene matches: 11. The CDR3 protein is CATSREIGTSGRALAETQYF. CDR3 DNA: TGTGCCACCAGCAGAGAGATCGGGACTAGCGGGAGGGCCCTAGCAGAGACCCAGTACTTC.

The chain links TRBV27 to TRBJ2-7; 11 bases are shared with TRBD2. CDR3 size: 16 residues. Losses at the gene ends were 3 bases for V and 3 bases for J; bases not matched to a gene: 7. From germline, CDR1 is MNHEY and CDR2 SMNVEV (reference sequence). DNA for the CDR3: TGTGCCAGCAGTTTCTCCGGGACTAGCGGAAACTACGAGCAGTACTTC. As protein: CASSFSGTSGNYEQYF.

There are a few counts of this clonotype. The chain employs TRBV25-1 and TRBJ2-1; 11 nucleotides match TRBD1. V was clipped by 1 base and J by 8 bases; unmatched bases: 7. This CDR3 region has 16 residues. Germline CDR1 and CDR2: MGHDK and SYGVNS. For the CDR3, the DNA is TGTGCCAGCAGTGAATTACCGGGACAGGGGGGAGATGAGCAGTTCTTC. Its translation is CASSELPGQGGDEQFF.

This clonotype has only a few counts. The chain has TRBV27 and TRBJ2-2; 7 nucleotides agree with TRBD1. The CDR3 has 15 amino acids. Germline V gene lookup returns CDR1 MNHEY and CDR2 SMNVEV (reference sequence). Trimming cost V 6 bases and J 0 bases; bases outside gene matches: 4. DNA of the CDR3: TGTGCCAGCAGCTTGACAGGGACGAACACCGGGGAGCTGTTTTTT. As protein: CASSLTGTNTGELFF.

Concerning this clonotype itself: A read error may produce the germline difference seen at one junction end. The chain uses TRBV29-1 and TRBJ2-7; the D call may be TRBD1 or TRBD2 (5 bases each). Germline CDR1 is SQVTM and CDR2 is ANQGSEA. This CDR3 has 15 residues. CDR3 in amino acids: CSVASGQDNSYERYF. CDR3 DNA sequence: TGCAGCGTTGCCTCGGGGCAGGATAACTCCTACGAGCGGTACTTC.

The chain couples TRBV9 to TRBJ2-1; D might be TRBD1 (6 bases). Trimming stripped 0 bases from V and 2 bases from J, with 18 bases between. The germline CDR1 and CDR2 sequences are SGDLS and YYNGEE. This CDR3 has 18 amino acids. The chain's CDR3 is CASSVEPRDRHTYNEQFF. CDR3 DNA sequence: TGTGCCAGCAGCGTAGAACCCAGAGACAGGCATACCTACAATGAGCAGTTCTTC.

This clonotype has a count of ten or more. V is TRBV4-1 and J is TRBJ1-2; D is possibly TRBD1 (6 bases). The CDR3 covers 13 residues. Germline V CDR1 and CDR2: MGHRA, YSYEKL. Trimming took off 6 bases at V and 8 bases at J, with 16 bases between the two ends. CDR3 bases: TGCGCCAGCAGGAAAGTCACAGGGCTGGGCTACACCTTC. It translates to CASRKVTGLGYTF.

This clonotype was picked up a small number of times. The chain uses TRBV13 and TRBJ1-2, with unresolved D. This CDR3 region has 13 residues. Trimming left V 0 bases short and J 8 bases short, with 10 bases between. Germline V gives CDR1 PRHDT, CDR2 FYEKMQ (reference sequence). For the CDR3, the DNA is TGTGCCAGCAGCTTAGGCCTTATAACGGGCTACACCTTC. It yields the protein CASSLGLITGYTF.

The gene calls are TRBV30 and TRBJ2-1, with TRBD2 matching over 9 bases. The CDR3 loop spans 16 amino acids. With V trimmed by 3 bases and J by 5 bases, 11 bases remained unmatched. Germline values: CDR1 GTSNPN, CDR2 SVGIG (reference sequence). The CDR3 nucleotides are TGTGCCTGGAGCCCTCGGCGTCTAGCGGGGAACAATGAGCAGTTCTTC. Protein product: CAWSPRRLAGNNEQFF.